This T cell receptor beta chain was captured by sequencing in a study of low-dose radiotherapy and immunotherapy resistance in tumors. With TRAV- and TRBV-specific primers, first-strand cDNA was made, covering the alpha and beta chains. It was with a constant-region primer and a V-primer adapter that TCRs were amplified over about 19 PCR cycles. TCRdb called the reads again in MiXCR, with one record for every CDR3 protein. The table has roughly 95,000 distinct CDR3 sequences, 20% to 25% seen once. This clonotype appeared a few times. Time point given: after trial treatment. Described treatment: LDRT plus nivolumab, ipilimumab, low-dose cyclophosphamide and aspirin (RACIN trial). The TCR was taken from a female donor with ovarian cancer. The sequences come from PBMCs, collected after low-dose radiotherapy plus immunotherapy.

CDR3 loop: CASSKGRDRLGEQYF. For the CDR3, the DNA is TGTGCCAGCAGCAAAGGGAGGGACCGCTTGGGCGAGCAGTACTTC. The chain couples TRBV5-4 to TRBJ2-7, with 7 bases aligning to TRBD2. The CDR3 consists of 15 residues. The V and J ends lost 4 bases and 6 bases, in that order; junction bases with no gene match: 13. CDR1 SGHNT and CDR2 YYREEE come from the germline V gene (reference sequence).